The clone carrying this TCR beta chain was picked up many times. Not a single patient had been given any form of treatment at any point before undergoing thyroid surgery. As handled by the study authors: CDR3 differences across clinicopathological groups were used to build a distant-metastasis classifier for papillary thyroid cancer. TCRdb re-called clones from the PCR reads using MiXCR. The V and J calls shown here were made by TCRdb, not taken from the authors' results. The sample carries about 15,000 clones, about 31% recorded once. The CDR3 is made up of 12 amino acids. V was trimmed by 5 bases and J by 4 bases, leaving 6 bases between them. Germline CDR1 is MNHNS and CDR2 is SASEGT. This entry is derived from a study of metastatic and nonmetastatic thyroid tumors.

The genes are TRBV6-1 and TRBJ1-5; D gene ambiguous. Input material: tumor tissue. The TCR originated in a female donor with papillary thyroid cancer or a benign thyroid nodule (not recorded which). Some clones in this sample may be carry-over from other donors' samples. The CDR3 DNA reads as TGTGCCAGCAGTTTGATGAATCAGCCCCAGCATTTT. Translated: CASSLMNQPQHF.